The entry that follows covers one T cell receptor beta chain sequence. Its antigen is unknown. Here immunoSEQ multiplex PCR was the method, and the copy in TCRdb shows in-frame clones only, minus some. The sample consists of 90,000 to 100,000 clones, approximately 85% of them appearing once. Per the germline V gene, CDR1 is SGHNT and CDR2 is YYREEE (reference sequence). This CDR3 has 15 residues. Losses at the gene ends were 4 bases for V and 4 bases for J; bases not matched to a gene: 10. Collection occurred without any documented infections or immune events in donors. The data belong to a study of identifying expanded T cells in peripheral blood. Findings and limits, study-wide: Differentially abundant clones: around 1.2 between replicates, roughly 16 at roughly 2 weeks, 19 to 20 at four. Across healthy donors, higher total template counts meant significantly greater approximately two-week count variance.

J is TRBJ1-2 and V is TRBV5-4; 7 nucleotides line up with TRBD1. The clonotype was recovered from a person aged 18 to 75 in good health. Sequencing was carried out using blood. The CDR3 DNA reads as TGTGCCAGCAGCACAACGACAGGGAACCTCTATGGCTACACCTTC. Its translation is CASSTTTGNLYGYTF.